Below are 19 T cell receptor beta chains sequenced from a single sample in a study of shared clonotypes between healthy human individuals. CD45RO-negative CD8 cells positively selected for CCR7 made up the naive population, which excluded terminally differentiated effector memory CD45RA+ cells. The protocol was immunoSEQ multiplex PCR, while the TCRdb copy is restricted to in-frame clones and leaves out a portion. The top ten hold approximately 0.2% of the sample, which has hundreds of thousands of clones, roughly 96% seen once. The specimen was naive CD8+ T cells sorted from blood. These receptor sequences come from a young man in good health.

The chain uses TRBV7-2 and TRBJ2-1, with a weak D call TRBD2 (6 bases). The CDR3 has 16 amino acids. The germline V gene encodes CDR1 SGHTA and CDR2 FQGNSA. Deletions cut 5 bases from V and 4 bases from J, with 18 bases between. CDR3 protein: CASSPGGAAAYNEQFF. In DNA form, the CDR3 reads TGTGCCAGCAGCCCAGGAGGGGCAGCTGCGTACAATGAGCAGTTCTTC.

This rearrangement joins TRBV4-2 to TRBJ2-7, with 13 bases matching TRBD2. The CDR3 runs to 16 residues. In germline, CDR1 is LGHNA, CDR2 YNFKEQ. Unmatched junction bases numbered 4, after V lost 1 base and J lost 4 bases. CDR3 in DNA: TGTGCCAGCAGCCAAGGTGGACTAGCGGGAGTATACGAGCAGTACTTC. It yields the protein CASSQGGLAGVYEQYF.

For this clone: Other DNA sequences in the same sample also yield this CDR3. The rearrangement uses TRBV25-1 and TRBJ1-3, with a possible D match to TRBD1 (5 bases). Germline V gene data show CDR1 as MGHDK and CDR2 as SYGVNS. Trimming cost V 5 bases and J 7 bases, with 6 bases left between them. CDR3 length: 11 amino acids. The CDR3, as DNA: TGTGCCAGCAGTTCAGGGAACACCATATATTTT. Translating it yields CASSSGNTIYF.

The chain recombines TRBV25-1 with TRBJ1-2; D call uncertain. V lost 4 bases, J lost 4 bases, and 7 bases lay in between. This CDR3 is 12 amino acids long. Per the germline V gene, CDR1 is MGHDK and CDR2 is SYGVNS. CDR3 loop: CASSAGGYGYTF. CDR3 in DNA: TGTGCCAGCAGTGCAGGTGGCTATGGCTACACCTTC.

The chain has TRBV7-3 and TRBJ2-7, with 8 bases matching TRBD2. J gave up 5 bases and V 5 bases, and 8 bases lay outside the gene matches. The CDR3 length is 14 residues. From germline, CDR1 is SGHTA and CDR2 FQGTGA. The CDR3 here is CASSLVAGRDEQYF. CDR3 DNA sequence: TGTGCCAGCAGCCTCGTAGCGGGAAGGGACGAGCAGTACTTC.

The gene calls are TRBV9 and TRBJ2-2, with 8 bases aligning to TRBD2. Trimming at V came to 3 bases and at J to 3 bases, leaving 16 bases not matched to a gene. This CDR3 has 19 residues. The germline V gene encodes CDR1 SGDLS and CDR2 YYNGEE. CDR3 residues: CASSAFRPGGPSDTGELFF. Written as DNA, the CDR3 is TGTGCCAGCAGCGCTTTTAGGCCGGGAGGGCCATCGGACACCGGGGAGCTGTTTTTT.

The rearrangement uses TRBV5-4 and TRBJ2-3, with TRBD2 matching 8 bases. V lost 4 bases to trimming and J lost 4 bases; unmatched junction nucleotides: 8. Germline CDR1 is SGHNT and CDR2 is YYREEE (reference sequence). The CDR3 is 15 amino acids. The CDR3 bases are TGTGCCAGCAGCCTGAGCGGGAGTCCCGCAGATACGCAGTATTTT. Translated: CASSLSGSPADTQYF.

This chain joins TRBV5-3 and TRBJ2-4; perhaps TRBD2 as D (6 bases). TRBV5-3 is annotated as an ORF whose role is uncertain. CDR3 length: 14 residues. Deletions cut 4 bases from V and 4 bases from J, with 12 bases between. In DNA form, the CDR3 reads TGTGCCAGAAGCCCACGGGAGAAAAAAAACATTCAGTACTTC. Its translation: CARSPREKKNIQYF.

This sequence joins TRBV27 and TRBJ2-1; 13 bases match TRBD2. The J segment lost 7 bases and the V segment lost 4 bases, leaving 4 bases of the junction unmatched. Per germline, CDR1 MNHEY and CDR2 SMNVEV (reference sequence). The CDR3 length is 15 residues. CDR3 in DNA: TGTGCCAGCAGTTCCGGGACTAGCGGGAAGAATGAGCAGTTCTTC. The encoded protein is CASSSGTSGKNEQFF.

V usage is TRBV15 and J usage is TRBJ2-7; tentatively, D is TRBD1 or TRBD2 (5 bases each). Germline CDR1 LNHNV, CDR2 YYDKDF (reference sequence). This CDR3 is 16 amino acids long. The V and J ends lost 3 bases and 4 bases respectively, with 19 bases between them. CDR3 protein: CATSSPPGAPSYEQYF. The CDR3 nucleotides are TGTGCCACCAGCAGCCCCCCCGGGGCGCCGTCTTACGAGCAGTACTTC.

The rearrangement links TRBV9 to TRBJ1-2, with TRBD1 identical over 9 bases. The CDR3 runs to 18 residues. J gave up 4 bases and V 3 bases, and 16 bases lay outside the gene matches. Per germline, CDR1 SGDLS and CDR2 YYNGEE. The CDR3 DNA is TGTGCCAGCAGCGCACCGGGGGGATCCGGGACAGGGACCTATGGCTACACCTTC. Its translation is CASSAPGGSGTGTYGYTF.

This chain connects TRBV11-2 to TRBJ2-6; D is unresolved. The CDR3 spans 15 residues. V shed 5 bases and J shed 2 bases, with 10 bases lying between them. The germline gives CDR1 SGHAT, CDR2 FQNNGV. As DNA, the CDR3 is TGTGCCAGCAGCCTATACCGGGCTGGGGCCAACGTCCTGACTTTC. Translating gives CASSLYRAGANVLTF.

The rearrangement uses TRBV29-1 and TRBJ2-3; D may be TRBD2 (6 bases). Trimming took 3 bases from V and 5 from J, leaving 12 bases between them. The CDR3 covers 13 residues. Germline CDR1 reads SQVTM; CDR2 reads ANQGSEA. CDR3 nucleotide sequence: TGCAGCGTTGATGCAGGGAGGTTAGATACGCAGTATTTT. It codes for CSVDAGRLDTQYF.

The chain joins TRBV4-1 to TRBJ2-1; D not resolved. V dropped 0 bases and J dropped 5 bases, with 5 bases sitting between them. CDR1 is MGHRA, CDR2 YSYEKL, per germline. This CDR3 contains 13 residues. CDR3 coding DNA: TGCGCCAGCAGCCAAGAGTGGAACAATGAGCAGTTCTTC. It encodes CASSQEWNNEQFF.

This chain connects TRBV6-4 to TRBJ1-2; D is perhaps TRBD1 (5 bases). This CDR3 contains 14 residues. Trimming removed 0 bases at V and 10 bases at J, with 15 bases between. Looked up from germline, CDR1 is MRHNA and CDR2 is SNTAGT. CDR3 in amino acids: CASSDSGRVGAYTF. The CDR3 bases are TGTGCCAGCAGTGACTCGGGCAGGGTGGGAGCCTACACCTTC.

The CDR3 nucleotides are TGCAGCGTTGACCCCCCGGGACTAGCGGGAGTGAATGAGCAGTTCTTC. Its protein is CSVDPPGLAGVNEQFF. This chain uses TRBV29-1 with TRBJ2-1, with 14 bases aligning to TRBD2. V trimming: 3 bases; J trimming: 7 bases; junction bases outside the gene matches: 8. Germline loops: CDR1 SQVTM, CDR2 ANQGSEA. This CDR3 has 16 amino acids.

V is TRBV5-6 and J is TRBJ1-2; no firm D call. CDR1 SGHDT and CDR2 YYEEEE come from the germline V gene. Trimming cost V 0 bases and J 8 bases, with 11 bases left between them. The CDR3 sequence is 13 residues long. The CDR3 reads CASSLALGSGYTF. The DNA for the CDR3 is TGTGCCAGCAGCTTGGCGCTGGGTTCCGGCTACACCTTC.

The chain links TRBV5-4 to TRBJ2-7; no clear D gene. There are 12 residues in the CDR3. Germline V CDR1 and CDR2: SGHNT, YYREEE (reference sequence). Trimming shortened V by 0 bases and J by 2 bases, and 3 bases separated the two germline ends. This CDR3 reads CASSLATYEQYF. CDR3 sequence (DNA): TGTGCCAGCAGCTTGGCGACCTACGAGCAGTACTTC.

This chain uses TRBV27 with TRBJ2-1, with TRBD2 identical over 8 bases. With V trimmed by 4 bases and J by 3 bases, 11 bases remained unmatched. The germline V gene encodes CDR1 MNHEY and CDR2 SMNVEV (reference sequence). The CDR3 consists of 17 residues. Here the CDR3 reads CASSWHMSGSGYNEQFF. The CDR3 DNA follows: TGTGCCAGCAGTTGGCACATGAGCGGGAGCGGCTACAATGAGCAGTTCTTC.